This section outlines one TCR beta chain sequence together with its context. Its specificity is unknown. The sample originates from a study of CD8+ T cells in alopecia areata. Broader study findings: Normal scalp had lower clonality than lesional scalp, with alopecia totalis/universalis lesions showing this most strongly. Sequence data from scalp samples additionally include resident alphabeta T cells of normal skin.

Investigators sorted PBMCs to obtain both CD4+ and CD8+ T cells. Following RNA extraction, reverse transcription yielded cDNA that acted as the sequencing template. Some clones are missing from TCRdb's copy, which holds only in-frame ones; the method was immunoSEQ multiplex PCR. The sample contains around 140,000 clones, under 60% of which appear only once. This TCR was recovered from a human donor with alopecia areata. The material sequenced was CD4+ T cells sorted from blood, taken at week 0.

The CDR3: CASSEPGTGAGYGYTF. The CDR3 coding sequence is TGTGCCAGCAGTGAACCCGGGACAGGGGCAGGCTATGGCTACACCTTC. This sequence joins TRBV6-1 and TRBJ1-2, with 10 bases that match TRBD1. CDR1 is MNHNS, CDR2 SASEGT, per germline. This CDR3 contains 16 residues. Germline trimming cut 2 bases from V and 4 bases from J; bases unmatched to any gene: 7.